The sequence of this TCR beta chain was determined in a study of blood T cell repertoires in COVID-19. Germline-derived CDR1 and CDR2 are SGHRS and YFSETQ. V was cut by 5 bases and J by 3 bases, with 9 bases left in between. The CDR3 is 12 residues long. The sample holds a few counts of this clone. This table comes from immunoSEQ multiplex PCR, and its TCRdb copy is limited to in-frame clones, with some not included. The data show about 62,000 clones, about nine tenths seen once. This TCR came from a woman of 80 years or more with acute or convalescent COVID-19. The specimen was peripheral blood. This chain connects TRBV5-1 to TRBJ2-7; the D is unclear. This CDR3 is CASSINGYEQYF. In nucleotides, the CDR3 is TGCGCCAGCAGTATCAACGGCTACGAGCAGTACTTC.